This TCR beta chain was recovered during a study of T cell responses to AZD1222 COVID-19 vaccine. This clone was counted once. No antigen is known for it. The data were produced by immunoSEQ multiplex PCR, yet TCRdb's version contains in-frame clones alone and is incomplete. The profile shows 100,000 to 150,000 clones, around 90% of them singletons. Notes on the study in general: A mostly white British donor set with more females was recruited, and clonal diversity was possibly underestimated.

The CDR3 sequence is 15 residues long. CDR1 and CDR2 (germline): LGHNA, YNFKEQ. V trimming: 3 bases; J trimming: 5 bases; junction bases outside the gene matches: 7. This TCR derives from an adult who received the AZD1222 COVID-19 vaccine. This sequence joins TRBV4-2 and TRBJ1-1, with 9 bases that match TRBD1. Material: peripheral blood, obtained 28 days after the second AZD1222 dose. The CDR3 protein is CASSHSDRGGTEAFF. The CDR3 DNA sequence: TGTGCCAGCAGCCATTCGGACAGGGGAGGAACTGAAGCTTTCTTT.